The 2 T cell receptor beta chains reported below all come from one sample, sequenced in a study of T cells expressing NK-cell markers. TCRdb reprocessed the 5' RACE reads, keeping one entry per CDR3 protein, no DNA. This sample's table has around 100,000 distinct CDR3 sequences. The sequencing input was blood T cells: a sorted CD56 or NKG2C T cell subset, CD4+ or CD8+ T cells, or bulk PBMC T cells (not recorded which). The receptors here all came from a woman aged 18-70 years in good health.

CDR3 loop: CASSLAQGGTGELFF. This sequence joins TRBV7-8 and TRBJ2-2; TCRdb indicates TRBD1, and absent DNA this call remains unverified. The germline CDR1 and CDR2 sequences are SGHVS and FQNEAQ. The CDR3 is 15 amino acids.

The chain carries TRBV20-1 and TRBJ2-1. Germline V gene lookup returns CDR1 DFQATT and CDR2 SNEGSKA (reference sequence). This CDR3 has 13 amino acids. The chain's CDR3 is CSARDPSQDEQFF.